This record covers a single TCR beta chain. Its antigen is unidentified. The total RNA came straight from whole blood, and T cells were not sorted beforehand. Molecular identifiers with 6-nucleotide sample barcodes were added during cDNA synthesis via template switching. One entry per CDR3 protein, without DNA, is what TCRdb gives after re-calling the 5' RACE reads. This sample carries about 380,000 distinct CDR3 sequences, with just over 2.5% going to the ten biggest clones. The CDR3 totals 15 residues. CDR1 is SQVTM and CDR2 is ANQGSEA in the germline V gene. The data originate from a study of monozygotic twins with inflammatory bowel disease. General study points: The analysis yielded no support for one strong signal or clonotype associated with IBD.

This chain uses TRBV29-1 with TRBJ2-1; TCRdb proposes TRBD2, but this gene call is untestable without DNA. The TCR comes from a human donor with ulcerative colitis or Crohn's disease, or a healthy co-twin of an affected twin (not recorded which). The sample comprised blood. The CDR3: CSVPTGLRSYNEQFF.